The clone carrying this T cell receptor (beta chain) was counted ten times or more. The CDR3 loop spans 15 amino acids. The V gene's germline CDR1 is SGHRS and CDR2 YFSETQ. The V gene lost 2 bases and the J gene lost 3 bases, with 12 bases spanning the gap. This specimen comes from a study of regulatory T cells in long-lasting Graves disease. Both iRepertoire HTBI primers and Arm-PCR of CDR3 regions were used to build the TCR beta libraries. MiXCR, run by TCRdb on the multiplex PCR reads, gives a single entry per CDR3 protein. Among hundreds of thousands of distinct CDR3 sequences listed, about 15% were seen once. The time point: newly diagnosed GD, antithyroid drugs for less than 3 months. PBMC-derived RNA was used for the TCR library. This sample also appeared in a second study, on T cells in Graves' hyperthyroidism and ophthalmopathy.

The origin of this receptor is a woman aged 40 to 65 with Graves disease. The sample here was peripheral blood mononuclear cells (PBMCs), taken at new diagnosis, from a patient treated with antithyroid drugs. The chain links TRBV5-1 to TRBJ1-5; D possibly corresponds to TRBD1 (5 bases). DNA of the CDR3: TGCGCCAGCAGCTTAGCTGGGGCCGCCAATCAGCCCCAGCATTTT. Protein sequence: CASSLAGAANQPQHF.